The 25 T cell receptor beta chains in this list originate from one sample, sequenced in a study of T cell changes during pregnancy in multiple sclerosis. Assay used: immunoSEQ multiplex PCR; TCRdb lists only in-frame clones, some missing. The profile shows tens of thousands of clones, roughly 92% of them singletons. The input for sequencing was CD4+ T cells from peripheral blood mononuclear cells, taken in the third trimester of pregnancy. The receptors were gathered from a female donor in good health, enrolled as a control in a pregnancy study.

This chain links TRBV10-2 with TRBJ1-1; TRBD1 matches 8 bases. The CDR3 totals 19 residues. J lost 4 bases, V lost 2 bases, and 18 bases had no gene match. The V gene's germline CDR1 is WSHSY and CDR2 SAAADI. The CDR3 sequence: CASSEPRWVDRGGFTEAFF. The DNA of the CDR3 is TGCGCCAGCAGTGAGCCGCGGTGGGTTGACAGGGGAGGATTCACTGAAGCTTTCTTT.

The V and J genes are TRBV19 and TRBJ1-5; 7 bases agree with TRBD1. V was pared by 11 bases and J by 5 bases, with 12 bases of the junction left unmatched. The CDR3 extends over 14 amino acids. The germline CDR1 and CDR2 sequences are LNHDA and SQIVND (reference sequence). The CDR3 bases are TGTGCCGCCGTGCGACAGGGAACCGATCAGCCCCAGCATTTT. It is translated as CAAVRQGTDQPQHF.

V gene TRBV2 combines with J gene TRBJ1-1, with unresolved D. The CDR3 extends over 12 amino acids. V dropped 7 bases and J dropped 2 bases, with 8 bases sitting between them. Germline loops: CDR1 SNHLY, CDR2 FYNNEI. The CDR3 is CASTFSNTEAFF. For the CDR3, the DNA is TGTGCCAGCACGTTCTCCAACACTGAAGCTTTCTTT.

CDR3 bases: TGTGCCAGCAGTTACAAAGGGAGCGGGGAGCTGTTTTTT. This gives the protein CASSYKGSGELFF. The chain is built from TRBV6-6 and TRBJ2-2; tentative D call: TRBD2 (5 bases). Germline loops: CDR1 MNHNY, CDR2 SVGAGI (reference sequence). The CDR3 spans 13 residues. V was pared by 2 bases and J by 7 bases, with 8 bases between.

Only one count was recorded for this clone. The CDR3 sequence: CASSSDRGMNTEAFF. CDR3 coding DNA: TGTGCCAGCAGCTCGGACAGGGGGATGAACACTGAAGCTTTCTTT. The gene calls are TRBV7-8 and TRBJ1-1, with 10 bases matching TRBD1. The germline V gene encodes CDR1 SGHVS and CDR2 FQNEAQ. V dropped 4 bases and J dropped 0; count of bases not matched to a gene: 2. The CDR3 spans 15 residues.

The rearrangement links TRBV7-6 to TRBJ2-2; D perhaps matches TRBD1 (6 bases). The CDR3 length is 13 residues. The V gene lost 2 bases and the J gene lost 7 bases, with 8 bases spanning the gap. From germline, CDR1 is SGHVS and CDR2 FNYEAQ. CDR3 amino acids: CASSLPGVGELFF. The CDR3 DNA reads TGTGCCAGCAGCTTACCAGGGGTCGGGGAGCTGTTTTTT.

The rearrangement uses TRBV2 and TRBJ2-3; TRBD2 is a possible D gene (6 bases). The CDR3 sequence is 17 residues long. Looked up from germline, CDR1 is SNHLY and CDR2 is FYNNEI. V was trimmed by 1 base and J by 1 base, leaving 15 bases between them. CDR3 sequence: CASSEDDGVAGTDTQYF. The CDR3 nucleotides read TGTGCCAGCAGTGAAGACGACGGGGTAGCGGGCACAGATACGCAGTATTTT.

The chain is built from TRBV11-2 and TRBJ1-1, with D possibly matching TRBD1 (5 bases). Between the trimmed V and J ends, which lost 3 bases and 12 bases, there was a span of 17 bases. CDR1 is SGHAT and CDR2 is FQNNGV in the germline V gene. The CDR3 length is 13 residues. The CDR3, as DNA: TGTGCCAGCAGCTTCACAGGCCTCCGCGGGACTTTCTTT. This codes for CASSFTGLRGTFF.

The rearrangement links TRBV5-5 to TRBJ1-2; D may be TRBD1 (5 bases). The CDR3 is made up of 14 amino acids. V lost 0 bases and J 4 bases, leaving 10 bases between the germline ends. Germline V gene data show CDR1 as SGHKS and CDR2 as YYEKEE (reference sequence). DNA for the CDR3: TGTGCCAGCAGCTTGGGAATAGGGGCCTATGGCTACACCTTC. Translation: CASSLGIGAYGYTF.

This clone has just one count. The CDR3 coding sequence is TGTGCCACCAGCAGCACGGGGATGTGGTCACCCCTCCACTTT. It codes for CATSSTGMWSPLHF. The V and J genes are TRBV15 and TRBJ1-6; D uncertain. Germline values: CDR1 LNHNV, CDR2 YYDKDF (reference sequence). V was trimmed by 3 bases and J by 10 bases, leaving 13 bases between them. The CDR3 is 14 amino acids. The full variable domain, its missing parts supplied by reference TRBV15 and TRBJ1-6, is DAMVIQNPRYQVTQFGKPVTLSCSQTLNHNVMYWYQQKSSQAPKLLFHYYDKDFNNEADTPDNFQSRRPNTSFCFLDIRSPGLGDTAMYLCATSSTGMWSPLHFGNGTRLTVT.

The chain carries TRBV19 and TRBJ2-1; D possibly corresponds to TRBD2 (6 bases). V lost 6 bases and J 9 bases, leaving 18 bases between the germline ends. The CDR3 has 14 amino acids. Germline CDR1 LNHDA, CDR2 SQIVND (reference sequence). The CDR3 region has the DNA TGTGCCAGTAGCCGGGACTTTTCGGGGAGTGAGCAGTTCTTC. Its protein is CASSRDFSGSEQFF.

This sequence joins TRBV10-3 and TRBJ1-2, with D possibly matching TRBD1 (5 bases). The V and J ends lost 10 bases and 1 base respectively, with 13 bases between them. Germline V gives CDR1 ENHRY, CDR2 SYGVKD. The CDR3 runs 13 residues. The CDR3 DNA follows: TGTGCCACAGTACAGGACCGTAACTATGGCTACACCTTC. This codes for CATVQDRNYGYTF.

This chain uses TRBV28 with TRBJ2-4; weak D call: TRBD1 (6 bases). The germline gives CDR1 MDHEN, CDR2 SYDVKM. Trimming removed 6 bases at V and 0 bases at J, with 12 bases between. CDR3 length: 15 residues. CDR3 sequence: CASSPGVLAKNIQYF. CDR3 DNA sequence: TGTGCCAGCAGCCCAGGGGTCCTAGCCAAAAACATTCAGTACTTC.

In this sample, this clone turned up a few times. The chain uses TRBV4-2 and TRBJ1-1, with D perhaps TRBD1 (5 bases). Germline V gene lookup returns CDR1 LGHNA and CDR2 YNFKEQ. The CDR3 extends over 14 amino acids. V lost 7 bases, J lost 0 bases, and 12 bases lay in between. The CDR3 is CASTDPTVNTEAFF. The CDR3 DNA follows: TGTGCCAGCACCGATCCGACAGTGAACACTGAAGCTTTCTTT.

V gene TRBV7-2 combines with J gene TRBJ1-1; no definite D call. Per germline, CDR1 SGHTA and CDR2 FQGNSA. The CDR3 contains 11 residues. V was pared by 6 bases and J by 8 bases, with 10 bases between. In nucleotides, the CDR3 is TGTGCCAGCAGGGAAATCAGGGAAGCTTTCTTT. Its translation is CASREIREAFF. Looking up the rest from reference TRBV7-2 and TRBJ1-1 gives the full variable domain: GAGVSQSPSNKVTEKGKDVELRCDPISGHTALYWYRQSLGQGLEFLIYFQGNSAPDKSGLPSDRFSAERTGGSVSTLTIQRTQQEDSAVYLCASREIREAFFGQGTRLTVV.

V usage is TRBV29-1 and J usage is TRBJ2-7; 9 bases match TRBD1. This CDR3 has 15 residues. With V trimmed by 4 bases and J by 3 bases, 10 bases remained unmatched. Germline V gives CDR1 SQVTM, CDR2 ANQGSEA. CDR3 sequence (DNA): TGCAGCGTTGGAGGGGAGGGACAGGGATACTACGAGCAGTACTTC. It is translated as CSVGGEGQGYYEQYF.

This clone was recorded only once. The gene calls are TRBV10-3 and TRBJ1-1; 8 nucleotides align to TRBD1. The CDR3 has 15 residues. With V trimmed by 10 bases and J by 5 bases, 15 bases remained unmatched. Germline V CDR1 and CDR2: ENHRY, SYGVKD. For the CDR3, the DNA is TGTGCCACGCAGACCAGACAGGGGCGGGAAACTGAAGCTTTCTTT. It is translated as CATQTRQGRETEAFF.

In nucleotides, the CDR3 is TGTGCCAGCAGCTTAGCCCGGGAGTACCAAGAGACCCAGTACTTC. Its translation is CASSLAREYQETQYF. The chain recombines TRBV11-2 with TRBJ2-5; a possible D gene is TRBD2 (6 bases). The CDR3 loop spans 15 amino acids. With 1 base removed from V and 0 bases from J, the gap between germline ends came to 9 bases. Germline-derived CDR1 and CDR2 are SGHAT and FQNNGV.

V is TRBV28 and J is TRBJ2-2; 7 bases align to TRBD1. Germline lookup yields CDR1 MDHEN and CDR2 SYDVKM. V lost 6 bases, J lost 6 bases, and 10 bases stayed unmatched. The CDR3 is 15 residues long. The CDR3 DNA sequence: TGTGCCAGCAGGGCAGGGGGAGTTTTCCCCGGGGAGCTGTTTTTT. Encoded protein: CASRAGGVFPGELFF.

This chain links TRBV19 with TRBJ1-1; weak D call: TRBD1 (6 bases). With 6 bases removed from V and 3 bases from J, the gap between germline ends came to 11 bases. CDR3 length: 13 residues. In germline, CDR1 is LNHDA, CDR2 SQIVND (reference sequence). CDR3 in DNA: TGTGCCAGTAGGTTACAGGGTTACACTGAAGCTTTCTTT. Protein: CASRLQGYTEAFF.

This rearrangement joins TRBV9 to TRBJ2-1, with D perhaps TRBD2 (6 bases). The CDR3 is 15 amino acids. In germline, CDR1 is SGDLS, CDR2 YYNGEE. V dropped 0 bases and J dropped 4 bases, with 11 bases sitting between them. The CDR3 DNA reads as TGTGCCAGCAGCGTAGAGGAGGGACGGTACAATGAGCAGTTCTTC. Its translation: CASSVEEGRYNEQFF. The whole variable domain, remainder taken from reference TRBV9 and TRBJ2-1, is DSGVTQTPKHLITATGQRVTLRCSPRSGDLSVYWYQQSLDQGLQFLIQYYNGEERAKGNILERFSAQQFPDLHSELNLSSLELGDSALYFCASSVEEGRYNEQFFGPGTRLTVL.

J is TRBJ2-1 and V is TRBV29-1; D is ambiguous. This CDR3 has 14 residues. Trimming pared 7 bases from V and 2 bases from J, leaving 15 bases between. Germline V gives CDR1 SQVTM, CDR2 ANQGSEA. CDR3 residues: CSAHGTVAYNEQFF. For the CDR3, the DNA is TGCAGCGCCCACGGAACAGTCGCCTACAATGAGCAGTTCTTC.

This clone has only a few counts. This chain links TRBV9 with TRBJ2-1; 9 nucleotides line up with TRBD1. The CDR3 runs to 15 residues. The germline V gene has CDR1 SGDLS and CDR2 YYNGEE. V was clipped by 4 bases and J by 1 base; unmatched bases: 3. CDR3 DNA sequence: TGTGCCAGCAGCTCGGGACAGGGTTCCTACAATGAGCAGTTCTTC. As protein: CASSSGQGSYNEQFF.

This rearrangement joins TRBV5-1 to TRBJ1-5; the D is unclear. The CDR3 runs 13 residues. Germline CDR1 SGHRS, CDR2 YFSETQ. With 5 bases removed from V and 0 bases from J, the gap between germline ends came to 6 bases. The CDR3 DNA reads TGCGCCAGCAGTGTTTATAGCAATCAGCCCCAGCATTTT. The encoded protein is CASSVYSNQPQHF.

This rearrangement joins TRBV2 to TRBJ1-2, with 12 bases matching TRBD1. The CDR3 is made up of 15 amino acids. Germline values: CDR1 SNHLY, CDR2 FYNNEI. Trimming removed 6 bases from V and 2 bases from J; junction bases left unmatched: 4. CDR3: CASRRGQGANYGYTF. CDR3 coding DNA: TGTGCCAGCAGGAGGGGACAGGGGGCGAACTATGGCTACACCTTC.